Listed below are T cell receptor beta chains from one sample, sequenced in a study of T cell responses to AZD1222 COVID-19 vaccine. Data came from immunoSEQ multiplex PCR; TCRdb stores just in-frame clones and leaves some out. The sample includes fewer than 120,000 clones, about 94% of them seen just once. This sample comprised peripheral blood, obtained 28 days after the second AZD1222 dose. The origin of the receptors is an adult who received the AZD1222 COVID-19 vaccine. Both conserved end residues are part of each CDR3. The D gene is left open where the match is weak. Rows may omit the clone size; those that give it use once, few, many or a size class.

TRBJ2-3	-	TRBV11-2	TRBD2	TGTGCCAGCAGCTTAGATCTTAGCGGGGACACAGATACGCAGTATTTT	CASSLDLSGDTDTQYF
TRBJ2-7	-	TRBV6-5	-	TGTGCCAGCAGCTCCTGGAGAAACACCTACGAGCAGTACTTC	CASSSWRNTYEQYF
TRBJ1-2	-	TRBV20-1	-	TGCAGTGCGGGGGGCAGCTACACCTTC	CSAGGSYTF
TRBJ1-6	few	TRBV11-2	-	TGTGCCAGCAGCTTTATAGGGCACGATTCACCCCTCCACTTT	CASSFIGHDSPLHF
TRBJ1-2	-	TRBV15	-	TGTGCCACCAGGGGGCGGGGCCATAACTATGGCTACACCTTC	CATRGRGHNYGYTF
TRBJ1-6	-	TRBV5-1	-	TGCGCCAGCAGCTTGGTGCCCGCGGTTTTTTCACCCCTCCACTTT	CASSLVPAVFSPLHF
TRBJ1-2	-	TRBV11-2	TRBD1	TGTGCCAGCAGCTTCCTGACAGGGTATATGGGCTACACCTTC	CASSFLTGYMGYTF
TRBJ2-6	once	TRBV18	TRBD1	TGTGCCATCACACAGGACCCACGGGACAGGGGATCTTCGAGCTCTGGGGCCAACGTCCTGACTTTC	CAITQDPRDRGSSSSGANVLTF
TRBJ1-1	-	TRBV4-2	TRBD1	TGTGCCAGCAGCCAAGACCTCCTGGGACAGCGCATTGAAGCTTTCTTT	CASSQDLLGQRIEAFF
TRBJ1-2	-	TRBV6-1	TRBD1	TGTGCCAGCAGTGACCGTACAGGGGGAAGGGTTGGCTACACCTTC	CASSDRTGGRVGYTF
TRBJ2-1	-	TRBV11-3	-	TGTGCCAGCAGCTTAGATCAAGGAGGGGGCCACAATGAGCAGTTCTTC	CASSLDQGGGHNEQFF
TRBJ1-2	-	TRBV5-4	-	TGTGCCAGCAGCTTTTACAGGAACTATGGCTACACCTTC	CASSFYRNYGYTF
TRBJ2-7	-	TRBV13	TRBD1	TGTGCCAGCAGCTTACGGGGACAGGTCGCCTACGAGCAGTACTTC	CASSLRGQVAYEQYF
TRBJ1-2	-	TRBV14	-	TGTGCCAGCAGCCTCGCCACCAGGGTTCTCGGCTATGGCTACACCTTC	CASSLATRVLGYGYTF
TRBJ1-3	once	TRBV28	TRBD1	TGTGCCAGCAGTCCGAGGACAGGGAGAAACACCATATATTTT	CASSPRTGRNTIYF
TRBJ1-1	-	TRBV2	-	TGTGCCAGCAGTGTTTTTGCGACTGAAGCTTTCTTT	CASSVFATEAFF
TRBJ2-7	-	TRBV18	TRBD2	TGTGCCAGCTCACCACAACCTGGCGGGGGGATATACGAGCAGTACTTC	CASSPQPGGGIYEQYF
TRBJ2-5	-	TRBV3-1/TRBV3-2	TRBD2	TGTGCCAGCAGCCCCCTGGGCGGGGGGCCAGAGACCCAGTACTTC	CASSPLGGGPETQYF
TRBJ2-7	-	TRBV5-1	TRBD1	TGCGCCAGCAGCCCTAACCCGGGACAGCTTACATACGAGCAGTACTTC	CASSPNPGQLTYEQYF
TRBJ2-5	-	TRBV19	-	TGTGCCAGTAGTATTTCTGGTGTCCAAGAGACCCAGTACTTC	CASSISGVQETQYF
TRBJ1-2	-	TRBV7-9	-	TGTGCCAGCAGCTCTCTGGAGCGGGGGATCTATGGCTACACCTTC	CASSSLERGIYGYTF
TRBJ2-1	-	TRBV6-1	TRBD2	TGTGCCAGCAGTGGGGGGGGACTAGCGGGACACAATGAGCAGTTCTTC	CASSGGGLAGHNEQFF
TRBJ2-1	-	TRBV10-1	TRBD2	TGCGCCAGCAGTGGGGGCTGGCGGGAGGGCCGTTTGTACAATGAGCAGTTCTTC	CASSGGWREGRLYNEQFF
TRBJ1-1	-	TRBV5-1	-	TGCGCCAGCAGCCCAGACAGGAGGGAAGCTTTCTTT	CASSPDRREAFF
TRBJ2-5	-	TRBV5-1	-	TGCGCCAGCAGCGTCTCTAGGGATGGGGAGACCCAGTACTTC	CASSVSRDGETQYF
TRBJ1-5	-	TRBV24-1	-	TGTGCCACCAGTGATTTGCCGGGGAATAGCAATCAGCCCCAGCATTTT	CATSDLPGNSNQPQHF
TRBJ2-7	-	TRBV3-1/TRBV3-2	-	TGTGCCAGCAGCCAAGATGGGAACTCTGGGCAGTACTTC	CASSQDGNSGQYF
TRBJ1-2	once	TRBV4-2	TRBD1	TGTGCCAGCAGCCAAGAGGGCAGGGGGCGGGATGGCTACACCTTC	CASSQEGRGRDGYTF
TRBJ1-2	-	TRBV27	-	TGTGCCAGCAGTCGGCTAGACTTCTATGGCTACACCTTC	CASSRLDFYGYTF
TRBJ2-1	-	TRBV10-3	TRBD1	TGTGCCATCAGTGGGTCACCGGGACAGGGTTTATACAATGAGCAGTTCTTC	CAISGSPGQGLYNEQFF
TRBJ1-1	-	TRBV11-2	-	TGTGCCAGCAGTCCGAACACTGAAGCTTTCTTT	CASSPNTEAFF
TRBJ1-1	-	TRBV19	-	TGTGCCAGTAGTAGGGTACCAGGGAGGAGGACTGAAGCTTTCTTT	CASSRVPGRRTEAFF
TRBJ1-3	-	TRBV19	-	TGTGCCAGTAGTATACCCGGAAACACCATATATTTT	CASSIPGNTIYF
TRBJ1-1	-	TRBV10-2	-	TGCGCCAGCAGAGTAGGGCAGGGGAGATCTGAAGCTTTCTTT	CASRVGQGRSEAFF
TRBJ1-2	-	TRBV5-1	TRBD1	TGCGCCAGCAGCTTGGGGACAGGGGAAATTTCGTATGGCTACACCTTC	CASSLGTGEISYGYTF
TRBJ2-1	-	TRBV6-4	TRBD1	TGTGCCAGCAGCGACAGGGCTTACAATGAGCAGTTCTTC	CASSDRAYNEQFF
TRBJ2-1	once	TRBV5-1	TRBD1	TGCGCCAGCAGCTTAGGACAGGGCGCTGACAATGAGCAGTTCTTC	CASSLGQGADNEQFF
TRBJ2-5	-	TRBV7-2	TRBD2	TGTGCCAGCAGCCCTCCGGGACTAAAAGAGACCCAGTACTTC	CASSPPGLKETQYF
TRBJ2-5	-	TRBV2	TRBD2	TGTGCCAGCAGTTGGTCCCTAGCGGGGGTGGGAGAGACCCAGTACTTC	CASSWSLAGVGETQYF
TRBJ1-1	-	TRBV23-1	-	TGCGCCAGCAGTCAATTGAAGGTGTCGACAGTCTATATGAACACTGAAGCTTTCTTT	CASSQLKVSTVYMNTEAFF
TRBJ2-1	-	TRBV10-2	TRBD2	TGCGCCACCGGGGGACTAGCGGGATATAGCTCCTACAATGAGCAGTTCTTC	CATGGLAGYSSYNEQFF
TRBJ1-5	-	TRBV5-5	-	TGTGCCAGCAGCTTGGGTTTGGACAGATTAACTTATAGCAATCAGCCCCAGCATTTT	CASSLGLDRLTYSNQPQHF
TRBJ1-3	-	TRBV6-2/TRBV6-3	-	TGTGCCAGCAGTTACGCTCCCTCTGGAAACACCATATATTTT	CASSYAPSGNTIYF
TRBJ1-4	-	TRBV15	TRBD1	TGTGCCACCAGCAGCCCAGACAGGGCGGACGAAAAACTGTTTTTT	CATSSPDRADEKLFF
TRBJ1-5	-	TRBV5-1	-	TGCGCCAGCAGCTTGGCAGGGAATAGCAATCAGCCCCAGCATTTT	CASSLAGNSNQPQHF
TRBJ1-5	-	TRBV20-1	-	TGCAGTGCTATTGGGGTAGGGCCCCAGCATTTT	CSAIGVGPQHF
TRBJ1-5	-	TRBV27	-	TGTGCCAGCAGTAACGGACCAGGGAGCAATCAGCCCCAGCATTTT	CASSNGPGSNQPQHF
TRBJ2-1	-	TRBV6-1	TRBD2	TGTGCCAGCAGTGAAGCCCCGGGGGGAGCGAATGAGCAGTTCTTC	CASSEAPGGANEQFF
TRBJ1-1	-	TRBV29-1	-	TGCAGCGTGGCCCGCGGATTGGGGGGGAACACTGAAGCTTTCTTT	CSVARGLGGNTEAFF
TRBJ2-7	-	TRBV5-5	-	TGTGCCAGCAGCAGCGGGACAGCCTACGAGCAGTACTTC	CASSSGTAYEQYF
TRBJ2-1	once	TRBV21-1	-	TGTGCCAGCAGCAAAGAAAGGATACTAGCGGGAGGGCTCCACAATGAGCAGTTCTTC	CASSKERILAGGLHNEQFF
TRBJ1-1	-	TRBV5-6	-	TGTGCCAGCAGCTTGGGGGGGGGACCCACTGAAGCTTTCTTT	CASSLGGGPTEAFF
TRBJ2-1	-	TRBV10-3	TRBD2	TGTGCCATCAGTGAGTCGTTGGGGGGGACTGAGCAGTTCTTC	CAISESLGGTEQFF
TRBJ2-2	-	TRBV6-5	-	TGTGCCAGCAGCTCCCTTAACACCGGGGAGCTGTTTTTT	CASSSLNTGELFF
TRBJ1-2	-	TRBV9	-	TGTGCCAGCAGCGTAGGAGTGGGCTATGGCTACACCTTC	CASSVGVGYGYTF